This T cell receptor (beta chain) was sequenced in a study of immune evolution from preneoplasia to lung adenocarcinoma. On this clone: Its antigen is as yet unknown.

Measured with immunoSEQ multiplex PCR; TCRdb has only the in-frame clones, and not every one. The data contain approximately 4,700 clones, about 80% of them singletons. Study conclusions and caveats: Top clone share appeared to fall from AAH through AIS, MIA, adenocarcinoma.

The germline gives CDR1 SNHLY, CDR2 FYNNEI. With 8 bases removed from V and 4 bases from J, the gap between germline ends came to 17 bases. This CDR3 spans 14 amino acids. The chain recombines TRBV2 with TRBJ2-5, with D maybe TRBD1 (6 bases). The receptor comes from a person aged 55-80 years with lung adenocarcinoma. Specimen: FFPE adjacent normal lung tissue. CDR3 nucleotide sequence: TGTGCCAGCCTGACAGGCCGGGTAATAGAGACCCAGTACTTC. It encodes CASLTGRVIETQYF. The whole variable domain, filled in from reference TRBV2 and TRBJ2-5, reads EPEVTQTPSHQVTQMGQEVILRCVPISNHLYFYWYRQILGQKVEFLVSFYNNEISEKSEIFDDQFSVERPDGSNFTLKIRSTKLEDSAMYFCASLTGRVIETQYFGPGTRLLVL.